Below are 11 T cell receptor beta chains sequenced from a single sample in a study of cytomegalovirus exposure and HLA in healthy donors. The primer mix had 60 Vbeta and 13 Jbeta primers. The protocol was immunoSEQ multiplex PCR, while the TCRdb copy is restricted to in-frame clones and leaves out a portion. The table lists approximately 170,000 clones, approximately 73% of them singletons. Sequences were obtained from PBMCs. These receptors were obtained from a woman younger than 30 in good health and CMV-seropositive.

CDR3 region: CAWSSQPSGGGYTF. The CDR3 DNA reads TGTGCCTGGAGTTCTCAACCCTCGGGAGGAGGCTACACCTTC. The V call is TRBV30, the J call TRBJ1-2; D is undetermined. Looked up from germline, CDR1 is GTSNPN and CDR2 is SVGIG (reference sequence). Trimming cost V 2 bases and J 8 bases, with 18 bases left between them. The CDR3 length is 14 residues.

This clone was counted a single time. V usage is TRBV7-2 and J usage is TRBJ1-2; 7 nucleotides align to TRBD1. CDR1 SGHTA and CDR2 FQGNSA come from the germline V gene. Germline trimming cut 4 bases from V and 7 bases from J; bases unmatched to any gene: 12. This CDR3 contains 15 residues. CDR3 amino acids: CASSSGTDYNGGYTF. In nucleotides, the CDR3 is TGTGCCAGCAGCTCAGGGACAGACTACAATGGTGGCTACACCTTC. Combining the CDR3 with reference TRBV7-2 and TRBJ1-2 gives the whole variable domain GAGVSQSPSNKVTEKGKDVELRCDPISGHTALYWYRQSLGQGLEFLIYFQGNSAPDKSGLPSDRFSAERTGGSVSTLTIQRTQQEDSAVYLCASSSGTDYNGGYTFGSGTRLTVV.

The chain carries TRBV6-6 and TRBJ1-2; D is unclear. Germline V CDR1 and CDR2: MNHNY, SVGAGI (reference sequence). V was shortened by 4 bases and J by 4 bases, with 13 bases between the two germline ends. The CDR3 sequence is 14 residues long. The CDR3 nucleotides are TGTGCCAGCAGTTCGTCCCCGGGGAGCTATGGCTACACCTTC. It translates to CASSSSPGSYGYTF.

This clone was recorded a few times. CDR3 coding DNA: TGTGCCAGCAGCTTAGGGACTACCACAGATACGCAGTATTTT. Amino acids: CASSLGTTTDTQYF. The V and J genes are TRBV7-9 and TRBJ2-3; tentative D call: TRBD2 (6 bases). CDR1 and CDR2 (germline): SEHNR, FQNEAQ (reference sequence). The CDR3 loop spans 14 amino acids. Trimming pared 1 base from V and 2 bases from J, leaving 7 bases between.

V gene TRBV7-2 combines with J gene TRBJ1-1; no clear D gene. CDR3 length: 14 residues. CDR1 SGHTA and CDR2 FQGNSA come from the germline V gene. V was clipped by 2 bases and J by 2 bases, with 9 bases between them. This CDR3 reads CASSLHSTNTEAFF. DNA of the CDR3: TGTGCCAGCAGCTTACACAGCACTAACACTGAAGCTTTCTTT.

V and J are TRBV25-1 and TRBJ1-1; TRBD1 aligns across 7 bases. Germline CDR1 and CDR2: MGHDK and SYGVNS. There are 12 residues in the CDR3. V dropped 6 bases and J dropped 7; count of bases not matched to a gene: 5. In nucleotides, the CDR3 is TGTGCCAGCAGAGGACAGGAGAGTGAAGCTTTCTTT. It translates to CASRGQESEAFF.

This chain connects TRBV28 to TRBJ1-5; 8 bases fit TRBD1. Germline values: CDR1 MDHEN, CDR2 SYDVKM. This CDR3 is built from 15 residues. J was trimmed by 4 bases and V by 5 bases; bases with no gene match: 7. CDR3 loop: CASSLATGDNQPQHF. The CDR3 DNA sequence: TGTGCCAGCAGTCTAGCGACAGGGGATAATCAGCCCCAGCATTTT.

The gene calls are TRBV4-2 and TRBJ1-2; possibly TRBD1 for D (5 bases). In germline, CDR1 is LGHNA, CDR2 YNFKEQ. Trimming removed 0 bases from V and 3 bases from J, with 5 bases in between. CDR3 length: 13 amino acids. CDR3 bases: TGTGCCAGCAGCCAAGACAGGGACTATGGCTACACCTTC. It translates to CASSQDRDYGYTF.

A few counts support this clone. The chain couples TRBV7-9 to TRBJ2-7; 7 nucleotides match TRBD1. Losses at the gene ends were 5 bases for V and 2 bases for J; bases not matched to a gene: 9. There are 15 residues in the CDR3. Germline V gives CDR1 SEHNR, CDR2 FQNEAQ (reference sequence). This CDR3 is CASSREGAGTYEQYF. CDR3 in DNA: TGTGCCAGCAGCCGAGAGGGGGCAGGGACCTACGAGCAGTACTTC.

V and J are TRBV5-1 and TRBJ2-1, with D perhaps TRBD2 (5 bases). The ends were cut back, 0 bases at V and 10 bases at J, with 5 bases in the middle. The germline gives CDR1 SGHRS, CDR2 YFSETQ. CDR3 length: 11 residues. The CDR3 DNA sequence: TGCGCCAGCAGCTTGGCGGGGGAGCAGTTCTTC. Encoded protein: CASSLAGEQFF.

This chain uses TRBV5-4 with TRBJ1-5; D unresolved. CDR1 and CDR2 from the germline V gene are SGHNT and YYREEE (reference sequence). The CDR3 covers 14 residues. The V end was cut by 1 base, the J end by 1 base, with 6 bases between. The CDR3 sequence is CASSLPGSNQPQHF. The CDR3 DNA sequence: TGTGCCAGCAGCTTGCCGGGAAGCAATCAGCCCCAGCATTTT.